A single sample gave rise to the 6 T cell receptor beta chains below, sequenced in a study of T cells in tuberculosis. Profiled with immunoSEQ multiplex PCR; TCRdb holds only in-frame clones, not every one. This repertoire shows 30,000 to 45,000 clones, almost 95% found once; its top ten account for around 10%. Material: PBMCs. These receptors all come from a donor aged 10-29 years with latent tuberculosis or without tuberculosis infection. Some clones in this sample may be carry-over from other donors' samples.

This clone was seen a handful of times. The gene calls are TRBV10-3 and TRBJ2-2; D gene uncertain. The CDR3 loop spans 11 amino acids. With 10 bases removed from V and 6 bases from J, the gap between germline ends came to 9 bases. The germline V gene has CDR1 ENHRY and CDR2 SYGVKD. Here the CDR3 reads CATRLAGELFF. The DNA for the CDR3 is TGTGCCACCAGACTCGCCGGGGAGCTGTTTTTT.

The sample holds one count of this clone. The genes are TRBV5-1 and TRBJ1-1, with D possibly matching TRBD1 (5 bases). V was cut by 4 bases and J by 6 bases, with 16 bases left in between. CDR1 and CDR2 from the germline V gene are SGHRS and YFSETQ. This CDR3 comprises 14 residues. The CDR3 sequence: CASSPASGRAEAFF. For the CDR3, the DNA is TGCGCCAGCAGCCCTGCGTCAGGGAGGGCTGAAGCTTTCTTT.

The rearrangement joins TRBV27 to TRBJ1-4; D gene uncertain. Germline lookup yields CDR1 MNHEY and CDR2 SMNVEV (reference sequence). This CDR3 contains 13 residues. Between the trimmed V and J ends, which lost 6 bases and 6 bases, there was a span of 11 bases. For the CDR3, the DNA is TGTGCCAGCAGCGACGGTGAGGATGAAAAACTGTTTTTT. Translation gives CASSDGEDEKLFF.

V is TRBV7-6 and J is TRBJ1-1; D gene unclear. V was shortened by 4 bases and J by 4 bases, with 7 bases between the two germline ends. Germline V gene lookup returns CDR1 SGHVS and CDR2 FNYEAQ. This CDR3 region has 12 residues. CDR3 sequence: CASSSLGTEAFF. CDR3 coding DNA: TGTGCCAGCAGCTCCCTCGGCACTGAAGCTTTCTTT.

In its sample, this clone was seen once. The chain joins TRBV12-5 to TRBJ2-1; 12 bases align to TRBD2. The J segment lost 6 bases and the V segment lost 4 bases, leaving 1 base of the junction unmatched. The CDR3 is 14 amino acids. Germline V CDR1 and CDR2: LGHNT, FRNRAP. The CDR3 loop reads CASGSSGGANEQFF. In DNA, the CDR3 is TGTGCTAGTGGTTCTAGCGGGGGGGCCAATGAGCAGTTCTTC.

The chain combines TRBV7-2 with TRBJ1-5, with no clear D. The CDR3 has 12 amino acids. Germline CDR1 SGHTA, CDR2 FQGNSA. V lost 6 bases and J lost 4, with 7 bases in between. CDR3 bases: TGTGCCAGCAGTGGAGTAAATCAGCCCCAGCATTTT. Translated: CASSGVNQPQHF.